The entry below gives a single TCR beta chain sequence along with its context. Antigen specificity is unknown. Germline values: CDR1 LGHNA, CDR2 YSLEER. CDR3 size: 15 residues. V was pared by 4 bases and J by 5 bases, with 6 bases of the junction left unmatched. The data originate from a study of beta chain features in type 1 diabetes. Since all of the isolated RNA was reverse transcribed, expressed TCRB transcripts were what got sequenced. Profiling relied on immunoSEQ multiplex PCR, and the TCRdb table lists in-frame clones only, not all of them. The table shows nearly 350,000 clones, with approximately 9.7% occurring only once. Every participating donor gave one draw, a heparinised blood sample averaging around 100 mL. CD4+ naive, central memory, regulatory and stem cell-like memory subsets were isolated by sorting on CD45RO/CCR7/CD25/CD127/CD95/CD27. General study results and limits: Patients with type 1 diabetes showed fewer VDJ junction insertions and more deletions. TCRB CDR3 length was moderately but significantly reduced in all four CD4+ subsets of Type 1 diabetes patients.

Sequenced input: central memory CD4+ T cells from blood. This receptor was identified in a man younger than 40 with type 1 diabetes. The chain employs TRBV4-3 and TRBJ2-3; 10 bases fit TRBD2. CDR3 sequence reads: CASSRTASGGDTQYF. CDR3 in DNA: TGCGCCAGCAGCCGTACGGCTAGCGGGGGAGATACGCAGTATTTT.